This is a list of T cell receptor beta chains from one sample in a study of shared clonotypes between healthy human individuals. Sequencing used immunoSEQ multiplex PCR; TCRdb keeps in-frame clones, though not all of them. Of about 2.3 million clones in the sample, around 93% were seen once. The sequenced sample was naive CD4+ T cells from PBMCs. These receptors were taken from a man between 18 and 29 years old in good health. Some clones in this sample may be carry-over from other donors' samples. Both conserved end residues are part of each CDR3. Each record gives: D gene, V gene, clone size, J gene, CDR3 length, CDR3 protein, CDR3 DNA. D genes are given only for firm matches. Rows give clone size only sometimes, using once, few, many, or a class for an expanded clone.

d_call: NA
v_call: TRBV28
clone_size: NA
j_call: TRBJ1-4
cdr3_length: 17
cdr3_aa: CASSPDRRQGANEKLFF
cdr3_nt: TGTGCCAGCAGTCCTGACAGGAGACAAGGGGCTAATGAAAAACTGTTTTTT

d_call: NA
v_call: TRBV6-1
clone_size: NA
j_call: TRBJ2-5
cdr3_length: 13
cdr3_aa: CASTKGAQETQYF
cdr3_nt: TGTGCCAGCACGAAAGGGGCCCAAGAGACCCAGTACTTC

d_call: NA
v_call: TRBV7-6
clone_size: NA
j_call: TRBJ2-1
cdr3_length: 15
cdr3_aa: CASSLSRGYHNEQFF
cdr3_nt: TGTGCCAGCAGCTTAAGCAGGGGCTACCACAATGAGCAGTTCTTC

d_call: NA
v_call: TRBV28
clone_size: NA
j_call: TRBJ1-2
cdr3_length: 15
cdr3_aa: CASRAVEGAGYGYTF
cdr3_nt: TGTGCCAGCAGGGCCGTTGAAGGGGCAGGCTATGGCTACACCTTC

d_call: NA
v_call: TRBV11-2
clone_size: NA
j_call: TRBJ1-5
cdr3_length: 17
cdr3_aa: CASSLVRRVTNNQPQHF
cdr3_nt: TGTGCCAGCAGCTTAGTCCGCAGGGTGACCAACAATCAGCCCCAGCATTTT

d_call: NA
v_call: TRBV7-2
clone_size: NA
j_call: TRBJ2-7
cdr3_length: 15
cdr3_aa: CASSPRLGPAVGQYF
cdr3_nt: TGTGCCAGCAGCCCTCGACTAGGACCGGCGGTGGGGCAGTACTTC

d_call: NA
v_call: TRBV2
clone_size: NA
j_call: TRBJ1-4
cdr3_length: 13
cdr3_aa: CASRWEEDPKLFF
cdr3_nt: TGTGCCAGCCGTTGGGAAGAGGATCCCAAACTGTTTTTT

d_call: NA
v_call: TRBV6-5
clone_size: NA
j_call: TRBJ2-7
cdr3_length: 12
cdr3_aa: CASSKPRGEQYF
cdr3_nt: TGTGCCAGCAGCAAACCTCGGGGCGAGCAGTACTTC

d_call: NA
v_call: TRBV19
clone_size: NA
j_call: TRBJ2-1
cdr3_length: 12
cdr3_aa: CASTRTIGEQFF
cdr3_nt: TGTGCCAGTACCAGGACTATTGGGGAGCAGTTCTTC

d_call: TRBD1
v_call: TRBV6-6
clone_size: NA
j_call: TRBJ2-2
cdr3_length: 15
cdr3_aa: CASRPHDRDTGELFF
cdr3_nt: TGTGCCAGCAGGCCCCACGACAGGGACACCGGGGAGCTGTTTTTT

d_call: TRBD2
v_call: TRBV5-1
clone_size: NA
j_call: TRBJ2-5
cdr3_length: 21
cdr3_aa: CASSSFRRLAGGLLDQETQYF
cdr3_nt: TGCGCCAGCAGCTCATTTAGGAGACTAGCGGGCGGACTCTTGGATCAAGAGACCCAGTACTTC

d_call: TRBD2
v_call: TRBV5-1
clone_size: NA
j_call: TRBJ2-5
cdr3_length: 15
cdr3_aa: CASSLDLAGGAAQYF
cdr3_nt: TGCGCCAGCAGCTTGGACTTGGCGGGAGGGGCGGCCCAGTACTTC

d_call: NA
v_call: TRBV5-5
clone_size: NA
j_call: TRBJ2-3
cdr3_length: 15
cdr3_aa: CASSFRATLGDTQYF
cdr3_nt: TGTGCCAGCAGCTTTCGGGCAACCCTAGGGGATACGCAGTATTTT

d_call: NA
v_call: TRBV6-1
clone_size: NA
j_call: TRBJ2-5
cdr3_length: 13
cdr3_aa: CASSQRGWETQYF
cdr3_nt: TGTGCCAGCAGCCAAAGAGGCTGGGAGACCCAGTACTTC

d_call: NA
v_call: TRBV6-1
clone_size: once
j_call: TRBJ2-7
cdr3_length: 19
cdr3_aa: CASSEDFGFAADLSYEQYF
cdr3_nt: TGTGCCAGCAGTGAAGATTTCGGGTTTGCGGCAGACCTTTCCTACGAGCAGTACTTC

d_call: TRBD1
v_call: TRBV2
clone_size: NA
j_call: TRBJ2-5
cdr3_length: 15
cdr3_aa: CASSDGTGQQETQYF
cdr3_nt: TGTGCCAGCAGTGACGGGACAGGTCAACAAGAGACCCAGTACTTC

d_call: NA
v_call: TRBV4-1
clone_size: NA
j_call: TRBJ1-5
cdr3_length: 17
cdr3_aa: CASSQAGAGARVLPQHF
cdr3_nt: TGCGCCAGCAGCCAAGCAGGGGCGGGGGCGAGAGTGTTGCCCCAGCATTTT

d_call: TRBD2
v_call: TRBV11-2
clone_size: NA
j_call: TRBJ2-1
cdr3_length: 15
cdr3_aa: CASSPSGRINNEQFF
cdr3_nt: TGTGCCAGCAGCCCTAGCGGGAGGATCAACAATGAGCAGTTCTTC

d_call: NA
v_call: TRBV11-1
clone_size: NA
j_call: TRBJ2-6
cdr3_length: 15
cdr3_aa: CASSPGGGGANVLTF
cdr3_nt: TGTGCCAGCAGCCCCGGAGGAGGAGGGGCCAACGTCCTGACTTTC

d_call: TRBD2
v_call: TRBV5-5
clone_size: NA
j_call: TRBJ2-1
cdr3_length: 15
cdr3_aa: CASSLFLADYNEQFF
cdr3_nt: TGTGCCAGCAGCTTGTTTCTAGCGGATTACAATGAGCAGTTCTTC

d_call: TRBD2
v_call: TRBV7-2
clone_size: NA
j_call: TRBJ2-1
cdr3_length: 15
cdr3_aa: CASSLGLAGNNEQFF
cdr3_nt: TGTGCCAGCAGCTTAGGACTAGCCGGCAACAATGAGCAGTTCTTC

d_call: NA
v_call: TRBV25-1
clone_size: NA
j_call: TRBJ1-1
cdr3_length: 13
cdr3_aa: CASSPSLGPEAFF
cdr3_nt: TGTGCCAGCAGCCCAAGTCTGGGGCCTGAAGCTTTCTTT

d_call: NA
v_call: TRBV11-2
clone_size: NA
j_call: TRBJ2-1
cdr3_length: 16
cdr3_aa: CASSLERSSSYNEQFF
cdr3_nt: TGTGCCAGCAGCTTAGAAAGGTCGAGCTCCTACAATGAGCAGTTCTTC

d_call: TRBD1
v_call: TRBV7-8
clone_size: NA
j_call: TRBJ2-7
cdr3_length: 12
cdr3_aa: CASSQGTGEQYF
cdr3_nt: TGTGCCAGCAGCCAAGGGACAGGCGAGCAGTACTTC

d_call: NA
v_call: TRBV23-1
clone_size: NA
j_call: TRBJ1-2
cdr3_length: 12
cdr3_aa: CASSLPDYGYTF
cdr3_nt: TGCGCCAGCAGTCTCCCCGACTATGGCTACACCTTC

d_call: TRBD1
v_call: TRBV10-1
clone_size: NA
j_call: TRBJ2-7
cdr3_length: 15
cdr3_aa: CASSGGQGATYEQYF
cdr3_nt: TGCGCCAGCAGTGGGGGACAGGGAGCCACCTACGAGCAGTACTTC

d_call: TRBD1
v_call: TRBV28
clone_size: NA
j_call: TRBJ1-2
cdr3_length: 14
cdr3_aa: CASRSGRGRFGYTF
cdr3_nt: TGTGCCAGCAGATCTGGCAGGGGGCGATTTGGCTACACCTTC

d_call: TRBD1
v_call: TRBV5-1
clone_size: NA
j_call: TRBJ1-2
cdr3_length: 15
cdr3_aa: CASRDQTGWDYGYTF
cdr3_nt: TGCGCCAGCAGAGACCAGACAGGGTGGGACTATGGCTACACCTTC

d_call: NA
v_call: TRBV6-5
clone_size: NA
j_call: TRBJ1-2
cdr3_length: 13
cdr3_aa: CASSSGRDYGYTF
cdr3_nt: TGTGCCAGCAGTTCCGGGCGCGACTATGGCTACACCTTC

d_call: TRBD2
v_call: TRBV4-1
clone_size: NA
j_call: TRBJ2-7
cdr3_length: 16
cdr3_aa: CASSQATSGSIYEQYF
cdr3_nt: TGCGCCAGCAGCCAAGCCACTAGCGGGAGTATCTACGAGCAGTACTTC

d_call: NA
v_call: TRBV5-1
clone_size: NA
j_call: TRBJ1-6
cdr3_length: 15
cdr3_aa: CASSLEQVFNSPLHF
cdr3_nt: TGCGCCAGCAGCTTGGAACAAGTCTTTAATTCACCCCTCCACTTT

d_call: TRBD2
v_call: TRBV28
clone_size: once
j_call: TRBJ2-1
cdr3_length: 18
cdr3_aa: CASSWQGFRSGTYNEQFF
cdr3_nt: TGTGCCAGCAGTTGGCAGGGTTTTCGTAGCGGGACCTACAATGAGCAGTTCTTC

d_call: NA
v_call: TRBV7-9
clone_size: NA
j_call: TRBJ2-7
cdr3_length: 14
cdr3_aa: CASSPQGGVYEQYF
cdr3_nt: TGTGCCAGCAGCCCCCAGGGCGGGGTTTACGAGCAGTACTTC

d_call: TRBD1
v_call: TRBV6-1
clone_size: NA
j_call: TRBJ1-4
cdr3_length: 14
cdr3_aa: CASSVQGPNEKLFF
cdr3_nt: TGTGCCAGCAGTGTACAGGGGCCTAATGAAAAACTGTTTTTT

d_call: NA
v_call: TRBV6-1
clone_size: NA
j_call: TRBJ2-3
cdr3_length: 14
cdr3_aa: CASRDAWGTDTQYF
cdr3_nt: TGTGCCAGCAGGGACGCATGGGGCACAGATACGCAGTATTTT